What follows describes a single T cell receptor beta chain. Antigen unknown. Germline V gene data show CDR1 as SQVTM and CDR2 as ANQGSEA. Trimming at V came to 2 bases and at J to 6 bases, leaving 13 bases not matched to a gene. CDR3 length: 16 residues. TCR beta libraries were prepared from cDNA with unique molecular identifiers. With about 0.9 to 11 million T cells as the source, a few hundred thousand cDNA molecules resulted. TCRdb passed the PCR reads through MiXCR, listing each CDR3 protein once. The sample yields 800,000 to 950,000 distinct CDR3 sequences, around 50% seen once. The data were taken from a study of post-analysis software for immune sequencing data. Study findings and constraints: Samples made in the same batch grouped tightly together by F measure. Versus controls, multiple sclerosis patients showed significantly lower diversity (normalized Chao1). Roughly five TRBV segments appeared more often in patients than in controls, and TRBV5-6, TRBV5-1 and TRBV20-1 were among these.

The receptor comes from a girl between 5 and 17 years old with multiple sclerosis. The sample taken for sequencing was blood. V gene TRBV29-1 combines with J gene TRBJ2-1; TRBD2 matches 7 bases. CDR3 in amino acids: CSVEWRVGRKVNEQFF. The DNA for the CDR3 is TGCAGCGTTGAATGGCGGGTCGGGAGGAAGGTCAATGAGCAGTTCTTC.